This TCR beta chain was profiled in a study of vaccination and CD4 T cells after COVID-19. The assay that was used to sequence DNA from cultured CD4+ T cells was the Oncomine TCR Beta short-read assay. Extraction of genomic DNA was performed on cultured CD4+ T cells. TCRdb reanalysed the PCR reads using MiXCR and keeps one entry per CDR3 protein. This table holds just under 10,000 distinct CDR3 sequences, 30% to 45% found once. V trimming: 2 bases; J trimming: 9 bases; junction bases outside the gene matches: 5. The CDR3 has 14 residues. Germline CDR1 is SGHVS and CDR2 is FQNEAQ. Sample treatment: roughly 10-day PBMC culture with coronavirus spike peptide pools or control peptides (ViraFEST assay). The unexposed donor gave CD4+ T cells before the COVID-19 pandemic (2011-2018). Worth noting for this clonotype: Its target is unknown.

The origin of this receptor is a human donor in good health. The sequencing input was CD4+ T cells from blood, cultured in vitro. J is TRBJ1-3 and V is TRBV7-8; 9 bases are a match to TRBD1. The CDR3: CASSLRTGVTTIYF. CDR3 DNA: TGTGCCAGCAGCTTAAGGACAGGGGTAACCACCATATATTTT.